These 25 T cell receptor beta chains were sequenced from one sample in a study of Ad26.COV2.S vaccination and SARS-CoV-2 variants. Data came from immunoSEQ multiplex PCR; TCRdb stores just in-frame clones and leaves some out. The sample records 430,000 or so clones, 75% to 95% being singletons. Treatment meaning: some 20 received Ad26.COV2.S at low or high dose, single or two shots; about 5 received placebo; per-sample allocation not given. Samples came from day 63 after the first vaccine or placebo injection. The sequenced sample was peripheral blood, obtained in a trial of Ad26.COV2.S vaccine versus placebo. Receptors were obtained from a person aged 18-65 years who received the Ad26.COV2.S COVID-19 vaccine or a placebo.

This clone was picked up a small number of times. This rearrangement joins TRBV21-1 to TRBJ1-3; the table calls TRBD1, which could not be checked here. TRBV21-1 constitutes a pseudogene. The CDR3 has 15 amino acids. This CDR3 is CASSKARDSGNTIYF. CDR3 nucleotide sequence: TGTGCCAGCAGCAAAGCTAGGGACAGTGGAAACACCATATATTTT.

This chain links TRBV27 with TRBJ2-3, with D uncertain. Germline-derived CDR1 and CDR2 are MNHEY and SMNVEV (reference sequence). V lost 4 bases and J 1 base, leaving 6 bases between the germline ends. The CDR3 has 13 amino acids. The CDR3 reads CASSYLGTDTQYF. CDR3 coding DNA: TGTGCCAGCAGTTATCTCGGCACAGATACGCAGTATTTT.

The V call is TRBV10-3, the J call TRBJ2-1, with D unresolved. This CDR3 has 15 amino acids. Germline V gene data show CDR1 as ENHRY and CDR2 as SYGVKD. Trimming shortened V by 0 bases and J by 2 bases, and 8 bases separated the two germline ends. This CDR3 reads CAISESGKTYNEQFF. DNA for the CDR3: TGTGCCATCAGTGAGTCAGGAAAGACCTACAATGAGCAGTTCTTC.

This rearrangement joins TRBV19 to TRBJ1-3; no clear D. The V gene's germline CDR1 is LNHDA and CDR2 SQIVND (reference sequence). The CDR3 is made up of 16 amino acids. V gave up 6 bases and J gave up 2 bases, with 17 bases separating them. This chain's CDR3 is CASSRTDSTPGNTIYF. The CDR3 DNA is TGTGCCAGTAGCCGAACGGACTCGACGCCTGGAAACACCATATATTTT.

This clone was counted between two and nine times. The chain has TRBV4-1 and TRBJ1-2; D is uncertain. V lost 3 bases, J lost 5 bases, and 7 bases lay in between. The length of the CDR3 is 12 residues. Per the germline V gene, CDR1 is MGHRA and CDR2 is YSYEKL. CDR3: CASSQSGYGYTF. CDR3 in DNA: TGCGCCAGCAGCCAGTCCGGGTATGGCTACACCTTC.

The V call is TRBV6-5, the J call TRBJ2-7; D is unresolved. CDR3 size: 15 residues. V was clipped by 7 bases and J by 0 bases, with 16 bases between them. Per germline, CDR1 MNHEY and CDR2 SVGAGI. The CDR3 nucleotides read TGTGCCAGCAAACAGTCCCCCCCCTCCTCCTACGAGCAGTACTTC. Translated: CASKQSPPSSYEQYF.

The J gene is TRBJ2-7, the V gene TRBV6-2 or TRBV6-3; no clear D gene. The CDR3 totals 14 residues. Germline assignment: CDR1 MNHEY and CDR2 SVGEGT. V was pared by 2 bases and J by 4 bases, with 12 bases between. CDR3 in DNA: TGTGCCAGCAGTTACGGGATACCGTCTTACGAGCAGTACTTC. It translates to CASSYGIPSYEQYF.

This sequence joins TRBV10-3 and TRBJ1-1, with a possible D match to TRBD1 (6 bases). The CDR3 length is 14 residues. From germline, CDR1 is ENHRY and CDR2 SYGVKD. Trimming took off 4 bases at V and 7 bases at J, with 16 bases between the two ends. The CDR3 nucleotides are TGTGCCATCAGTGGAGGGGGGGAGTGGGGTGAAGCTTTCTTT. Protein product: CAISGGGEWGEAFF.

The chain has TRBV27 and TRBJ2-1, with a possible D match to TRBD2 (7 bases). V shed 5 bases and J shed 7 bases, with 21 bases lying between them. CDR1 and CDR2 from the germline V gene are MNHEY and SMNVEV (reference sequence). This CDR3 has 16 residues. The CDR3 sequence: CASSPTRGGPENEQFF. The CDR3 DNA sequence: TGTGCCAGCAGTCCTACTCGCGGGGGCCCTGAGAATGAGCAGTTCTTC.

This chain joins TRBV4-1 and TRBJ2-7, with D perhaps TRBD1 (5 bases). The CDR3 has 15 amino acids. Per the germline V gene, CDR1 is MGHRA and CDR2 is YSYEKL. The germline V and J ends were trimmed by 2 bases and 2 bases, with 13 bases remaining between them. Written as DNA, the CDR3 is TGCGCCAGCAGCCAAAGACAGACATATACCTACGAGCAGTACTTC. This codes for CASSQRQTYTYEQYF.

This chain links TRBV27 with TRBJ2-7, with D tentatively TRBD1 (5 bases). The length of the CDR3 is 15 residues. CDR1 MNHEY and CDR2 SMNVEV come from the germline V gene (reference sequence). V lost 1 base and J 3 bases, leaving 13 bases between the germline ends. CDR3 in DNA: TGTGCCAGCAGTTTATATTCAGGGCCCAACTACGAGCAGTACTTC. As protein: CASSLYSGPNYEQYF.

The CDR3 nucleotides read TGTGCCAGCCGCAGAGCGGGGACTAGCACAGATACGCAGTATTTT. Protein: CASRRAGTSTDTQYF. The gene calls are TRBV6-5 and TRBJ2-3, with 7 bases that match TRBD2. V was clipped by 8 bases and J by 0 bases; unmatched bases: 8. The CDR3 runs 15 residues. The germline V gene encodes CDR1 MNHEY and CDR2 SVGAGI.

The genes are TRBV7-2 and TRBJ2-2, with unresolved D. V lost 6 bases, J lost 5 bases, and 10 bases lay in between. The CDR3 has 13 amino acids. CDR1 is SGHTA and CDR2 is FQGNSA in the germline V gene. CDR3 region: CASRPSRTGELFF. For the CDR3, the DNA is TGTGCCAGCAGACCCAGTAGGACCGGGGAGCTGTTTTTT.

V usage is TRBV19 and J usage is TRBJ1-1; D remains ambiguous. The germline gives CDR1 LNHDA, CDR2 SQIVND (reference sequence). The CDR3 is made up of 14 amino acids. The V gene lost 2 bases and the J gene lost 0 bases, with 7 bases spanning the gap. CDR3 sequence reads: CASSIKHLNTEAFF. The CDR3 bases are TGTGCCAGTAGTATAAAACATCTGAACACTGAAGCTTTCTTT.

In this sample, this clone turned up once. CDR3 coding DNA: TGTGCCAGCAGTTTACTTTCTTCGTCGGGACTCGAGCAGTACTTC. This sequence encodes CASSLLSSSGLEQYF. The chain is built from TRBV27 and TRBJ2-7, with D perhaps matching TRBD2 (6 bases). The germline gives CDR1 MNHEY, CDR2 SMNVEV (reference sequence). This CDR3 is 15 amino acids long. Trimming shortened V by 2 bases and J by 6 bases, and 17 bases separated the two germline ends.

This chain connects TRBV5-4 to TRBJ2-7, with unresolved D. Trimming left V 0 bases short and J 4 bases short, with 17 bases between. The CDR3 contains 16 residues. Germline lookup yields CDR1 SGHNT and CDR2 YYREEE (reference sequence). The CDR3 region is CASSLDKSVVVYEQYF. The DNA of the CDR3 is TGTGCCAGCAGCTTGGACAAGTCAGTCGTCGTATACGAGCAGTACTTC.

The chain carries TRBV6-5 and TRBJ2-1; D ambiguous. Germline-derived CDR1 and CDR2 are MNHEY and SVGAGI. The CDR3 spans 12 residues. Deletions cut 0 bases from V and 6 bases from J, with 3 bases between. CDR3 coding DNA: TGTGCCAGCAGTTACTCTCTCAATGAGCAGTTCTTC. Amino acids: CASSYSLNEQFF.

The V gene is TRBV11-2, the J gene TRBJ2-3, with D unclear. V was cut by 4 bases and J by 8 bases, with 13 bases left in between. CDR1 and CDR2 (germline): SGHAT, FQNNGV. The CDR3 is 13 residues long. This CDR3 is CASSSRFSATQYF. The DNA for the CDR3 is TGTGCCAGCAGCTCTCGGTTTTCGGCTACGCAGTATTTT.

This chain connects TRBV6-5 to TRBJ1-1; 10 bases line up with TRBD1. J lost 10 bases, V lost 5 bases, and 7 bases had no gene match. Germline CDR1 reads MNHEY; CDR2 reads SVGAGI. CDR3 length: 13 residues. This chain's CDR3 is CASSKRDRGRAFF. The CDR3 DNA sequence: TGTGCCAGCAGTAAAAGGGACAGGGGTCGAGCTTTCTTT.

This clone was detected only once. The gene calls are TRBV7-2 and TRBJ2-5, with TRBD2 identical over 13 bases. The CDR3 runs 17 residues. Germline CDR1 and CDR2: SGHTA and FQGNSA. With V trimmed by 9 bases and J by 2 bases, 12 bases remained unmatched. The CDR3 DNA sequence: TGTGCCAGTCTTTTATCTTTGGGACTAGCGGGGCAAGAGACCCAGTACTTC. This codes for CASLLSLGLAGQETQYF.

The CDR3 DNA reads TGTGCCAGCAGCTTATCAGGGGTGTCCTACAATGAGCAGTTCTTC. Protein sequence: CASSLSGVSYNEQFF. J is TRBJ2-1 and V is TRBV11-2, with TRBD1 as a possible D gene (6 bases). The V and J ends lost 2 bases and 1 base respectively, with 9 bases between them. Germline-derived CDR1 and CDR2 are SGHAT and FQNNGV. This CDR3 has 15 residues.

The chain carries TRBV9 and TRBJ2-1, with D possibly matching TRBD2 (6 bases). The CDR3 length is 15 residues. V was shortened by 1 base and J by 4 bases, with 12 bases between the two germline ends. Germline V lookup: CDR1 SGDLS, CDR2 YYNGEE. The CDR3 reads CASSVPSENYNEQFF. In nucleotides, the CDR3 is TGTGCCAGCAGCGTACCTAGCGAGAATTACAATGAGCAGTTCTTC.

This sequence joins TRBV5-1 and TRBJ1-4; a possible D gene is TRBD1 (5 bases). Per germline, CDR1 SGHRS and CDR2 YFSETQ. V was clipped by 5 bases and J by 5 bases, with 16 bases between them. The CDR3 sequence is 15 residues long. In DNA form, the CDR3 reads TGCGCCAGCAGGACCGACAGTTCGACAAATGAAAAACTGTTTTTT. Translating gives CASRTDSSTNEKLFF.

This clone was seen more than once but under ten times. This rearrangement joins TRBV27 to TRBJ1-4; D ambiguous. Per the germline V gene, CDR1 is MNHEY and CDR2 is SMNVEV (reference sequence). This CDR3 is 15 amino acids long. Trimming took off 4 bases at V and 8 bases at J, with 17 bases between the two ends. The CDR3 sequence: CASSSRAWSYEKLFF. CDR3 coding DNA: TGTGCCAGCAGTTCGCGGGCTTGGTCATACGAAAAACTGTTTTTT.

This chain links TRBV2 with TRBJ2-7, with 8 bases identical to TRBD2. Looked up from germline, CDR1 is SNHLY and CDR2 is FYNNEI. This CDR3 has 15 residues. With V trimmed by 6 bases and J by 2 bases, 9 bases remained unmatched. CDR3 sequence reads: CASSSPSGPTYEQYF. CDR3 bases: TGTGCCAGCAGCTCCCCTAGCGGGCCGACCTACGAGCAGTACTTC.